This paragraph covers one TCR beta chain sequence. Its antigen specificity is not known. No much larger clonotype is one base removed from it; base qualities were not supplied. The donors belonged to the validation cohort of over a hundred subjects, which was separate from the approximately 700-subject first cohort. The library was built by means of the immunoSEQ multiplex PCR assay. The original methods were these. To diagnose cytomegalovirus status from the catalog of TCR beta chain sequences, a statistical classification framework was built. This is the immuneACCESS table as TCRdb keeps it, with only in-frame sequences that have V and J called. A part of the clones is gone; compared with another copy, unresolved V genes explain less than half, and the rest is unexplained. The DNA gave D and trimming, while V, J and clone size come from that table. Recorded for this sample are hundreds of thousands of clones; 70% to 90% of them occurred a single time. The biggest ten clones account for 1% to 1.5% of the sample.

The data are from a study of cytomegalovirus exposure and HLA in healthy donors listed by TCRdb under 2017. Looking at the study overall: A later analysis indicated that the 110 or so validation repertoires were generated on the platform also employed for the approximately 700 repertoires of the first cohort. The study aimed to test whether signatures of past pathogen exposure could be identified by cataloging public T cell receptors. Along with the roughly 610-subject first cohort, a separate validation cohort of around 120 different subjects was used. To predict cytomegalovirus infection status, the study combined high-throughput TCR immunosequencing, statistical association of individual TCRs with disease status, and machine learning.

Overall study outcomes, separate from this receptor: Cytomegalovirus status was reported to be diagnosed by the classifier with high specificity and sensitivity in both the original and validation cohorts. The validation cohort had no HLA typing available for a later analysis, so co-occurrence within that cohort was assessed over all 120 or so repertoires. In a later analysis, TCRs clustered in the first cohort were found to also tend to co-occur in the 130 or so validation repertoires, with 94% of cluster scores above 0. In the study, some 160 TCR beta chains were listed as associated with cytomegalovirus. It was suggested by the authors that the approach could potentially be generalized to other disease states and immunological phenotypes. While some public TCRs were present in many individuals, most TCR sequences turned up only very rarely across donors. In vitro tests confirmed that a few of the cytomegalovirus-associated TCR beta chains recognize cytomegalovirus antigens.

For CDR1 and CDR2, the germline V gene lists MGHRA and YSYEKL. Reading from cysteine to phenylalanine, the CDR3 counts 15 amino acids. This entry keeps only the CDR3 DNA: 45 bases, framed from base 1. V loses 4 bases of germline sequence and J loses 2 bases, and the interval between the two ends is 13 bases. The sample taken for sequencing was PBMCs. In this chain, TRBV4-1 is recombined with TRBJ2-3, with TRBD1 perhaps the D gene, on 6 matching bases. The receptor was isolated from a woman in her twenties or thirties in good health and CMV-seropositive. The CDR3 corresponds to CASSRGGQYTDTQYF. DNA sequence: TGCGCCAGCAGCCGCGGAGGACAGTACACAGATACGCAGTATTTT.